This TCR beta chain was captured in a study of blood T cells in healthy people across ages. The wider study: With template switching, about one barcoded beta molecule was captured per two T cells.

PBMCs were isolated at a quantity of at least 6 million per sample. Alongside a J-beta primer mix, a sample-barcoded 5' primer served in a second PCR lasting roughly 6 to 12 cycles. In TCRdb, the 5' RACE reads were re-called with MiXCR into one record per CDR3 protein. The table lists about 650,000 distinct CDR3 sequences, roughly 32% of them singletons. The CDR3 runs to 16 residues. J gave up 4 bases and V 3 bases, and 10 bases lay outside the gene matches. The germline CDR1 and CDR2 sequences are SGHTA and FQGNSA. Sequenced sample: blood. This receptor was taken from a woman older than 75 in good health. The chain combines TRBV7-2 with TRBJ1-1; 8 nucleotides line up with TRBD1. The CDR3 nucleotides read TGTGCCAGCAGCTTGAGGACGGGCAGGGGGCGCACTGAAGCTTTCTTT. It is translated as CASSLRTGRGRTEAFF.